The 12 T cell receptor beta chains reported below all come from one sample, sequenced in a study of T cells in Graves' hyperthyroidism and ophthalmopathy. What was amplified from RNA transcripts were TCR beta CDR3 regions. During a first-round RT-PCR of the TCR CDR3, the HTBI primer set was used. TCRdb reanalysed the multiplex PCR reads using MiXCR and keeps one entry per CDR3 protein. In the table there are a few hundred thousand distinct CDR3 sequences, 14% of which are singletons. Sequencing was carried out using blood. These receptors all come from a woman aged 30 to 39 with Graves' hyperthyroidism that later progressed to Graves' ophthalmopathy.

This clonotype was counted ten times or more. This CDR3 is CASSDSLASYEQYF. The CDR3 DNA reads as TGTGCCAGCAGTGACTCGCTGGCTTCCTACGAGCAGTACTTC. The V call is TRBV2, the J call TRBJ2-7, with no clear D. The V gene lost 3 bases and the J gene lost 1 base, with 10 bases spanning the gap. This CDR3 comprises 14 residues. Per the germline V gene, CDR1 is SNHLY and CDR2 is FYNNEI.

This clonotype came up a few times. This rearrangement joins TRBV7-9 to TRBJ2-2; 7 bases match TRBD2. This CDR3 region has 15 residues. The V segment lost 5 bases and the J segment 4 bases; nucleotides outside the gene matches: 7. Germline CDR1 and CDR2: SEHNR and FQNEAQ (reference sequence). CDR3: CASSQPSGITGELFF. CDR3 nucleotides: TGTGCCAGCAGCCAGCCAAGCGGGATCACCGGGGAGCTGTTTTTT.

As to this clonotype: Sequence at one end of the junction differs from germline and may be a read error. For the CDR3, the DNA is TGTGCCAGCAGTGAAGGACAGGAGCTCCCTATCTTT. Translated, it gives CASSEGQELPIF. The chain recombines TRBV25-1 with TRBJ1-1; 7 bases map to TRBD1. From germline, CDR1 is MGHDK and CDR2 SYGVNS. CDR3 length equals 12 residues. The entire variable domain, with the rest obtained from reference TRBV25-1 and TRBJ1-1, is as follows: EADIYQTPRYLVIGTGKKITLECSQTMGHDKMYWYQQDPGMELHLIHYSYGVNSTEKGDLSSESTVSRIRTEHFPLTLESARPSHTSQYLCASSEGQELPIFGQGTRLTVV.

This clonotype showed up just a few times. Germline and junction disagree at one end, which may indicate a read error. This CDR3 reads CASTLRGSSYNEHFF. In nucleotides, the CDR3 is TGTGCCAGTACCCTGAGAGGCAGCTCCTACAATGAGCATTTCTTC. This chain joins TRBV19 and TRBJ2-1, with D uncertain. Germline CDR1 and CDR2: LNHDA and SQIVND (reference sequence). The CDR3 loop spans 15 amino acids.

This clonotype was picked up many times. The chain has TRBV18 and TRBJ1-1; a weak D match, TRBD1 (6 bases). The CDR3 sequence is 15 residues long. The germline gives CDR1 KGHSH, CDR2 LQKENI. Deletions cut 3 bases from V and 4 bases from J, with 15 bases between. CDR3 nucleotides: TGTGCCAGCTCACCGCCGCTGGACAGACGCACTGAAGCTTTCTTT. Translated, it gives CASSPPLDRRTEAFF.

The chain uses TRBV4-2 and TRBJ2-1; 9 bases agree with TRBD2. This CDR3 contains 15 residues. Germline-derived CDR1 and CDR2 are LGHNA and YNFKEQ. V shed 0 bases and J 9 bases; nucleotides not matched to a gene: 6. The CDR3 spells CASSQEGGRAGEQFF. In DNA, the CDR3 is TGTGCCAGCAGCCAAGAGGGCGGGAGGGCCGGTGAGCAGTTCTTC.

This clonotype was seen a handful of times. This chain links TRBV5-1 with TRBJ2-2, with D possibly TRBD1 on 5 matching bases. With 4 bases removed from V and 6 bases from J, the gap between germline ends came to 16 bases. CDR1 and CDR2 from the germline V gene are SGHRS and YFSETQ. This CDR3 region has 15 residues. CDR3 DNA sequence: TGCGCCAGCAGCGCAGGGATTGTTGGAGCCGGGGAGCTGTTTTTT. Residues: CASSAGIVGAGELFF. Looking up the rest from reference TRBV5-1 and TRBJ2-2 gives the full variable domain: KAGVTQTPRYLIKTRGQQVTLSCSPISGHRSVSWYQQTPGQGLQFLFEYFSETQRNKGNFPGRFSGRQFSNSRSEMNVSTLELGDSALYLCASSAGIVGAGELFFGEGSRLTVL.

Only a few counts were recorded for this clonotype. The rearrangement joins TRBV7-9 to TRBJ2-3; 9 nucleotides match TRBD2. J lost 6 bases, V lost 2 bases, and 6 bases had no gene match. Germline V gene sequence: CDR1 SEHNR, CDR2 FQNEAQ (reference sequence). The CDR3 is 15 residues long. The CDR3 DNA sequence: TGTGCCAGCAGCTTACGGCTAGCGGGATGGGATACGCAGTATTTT. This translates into CASSLRLAGWDTQYF.

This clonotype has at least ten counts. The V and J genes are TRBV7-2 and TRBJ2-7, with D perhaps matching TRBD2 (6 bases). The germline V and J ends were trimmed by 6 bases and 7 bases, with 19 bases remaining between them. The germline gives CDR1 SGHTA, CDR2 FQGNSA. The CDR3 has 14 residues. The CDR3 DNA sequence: TGTGCCAGCAGGTCCTGGGCGGGGTCGGAGGAGCAGTACTTC. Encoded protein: CASRSWAGSEEQYF.

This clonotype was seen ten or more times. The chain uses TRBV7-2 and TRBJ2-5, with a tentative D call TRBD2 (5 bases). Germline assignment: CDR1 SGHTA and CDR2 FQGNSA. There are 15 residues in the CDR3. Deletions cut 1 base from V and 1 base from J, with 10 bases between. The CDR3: CASSLVSGTQETQYF. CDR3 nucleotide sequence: TGTGCCAGCAGCTTAGTAAGCGGCACCCAAGAGACCCAGTACTTC.

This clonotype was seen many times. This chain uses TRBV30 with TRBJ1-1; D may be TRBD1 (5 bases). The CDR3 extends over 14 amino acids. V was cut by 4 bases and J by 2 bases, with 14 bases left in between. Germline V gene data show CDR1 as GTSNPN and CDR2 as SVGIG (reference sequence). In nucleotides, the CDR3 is TGTGCCTGGAATCCCGACAGCTCAAACACTGAAGCTTTCTTT. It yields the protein CAWNPDSSNTEAFF.

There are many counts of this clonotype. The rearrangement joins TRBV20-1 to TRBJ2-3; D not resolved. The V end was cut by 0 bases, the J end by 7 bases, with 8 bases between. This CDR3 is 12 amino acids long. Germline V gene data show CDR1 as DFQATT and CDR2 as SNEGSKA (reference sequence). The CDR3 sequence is CSAREIGYTQYF. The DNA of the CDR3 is TGCAGTGCTAGAGAGATCGGTTATACGCAGTATTTT.